This T cell receptor beta chain appears in the sequencing data of a study of monozygotic twins with inflammatory bowel disease. Reprocessing the 5' RACE reads, TCRdb reports a single entry for every CDR3 protein and omits DNA. The sample table includes 400,000 to 500,000 distinct CDR3 sequences. Whole blood served as the source of total RNA, and no T cell sorting took place. CDR1 is DFQATT and CDR2 is SNEGSKA in the germline V gene (reference sequence). The CDR3 is 12 amino acids. Sequencing used blood. The TCR comes from a human donor with ulcerative colitis or Crohn's disease, or a healthy co-twin of an affected twin (not recorded which). V and J are TRBV20-1 and TRBJ1-4. CDR3 sequence reads: CSARSGGEKLFF.